The 18 T cell receptor beta chains below come from one sample, sequenced in a study of cytomegalovirus exposure and HLA in healthy donors. The protocol was immunoSEQ multiplex PCR, while the TCRdb copy is restricted to in-frame clones and leaves out a portion. The table shows about 280,000 clones, with roughly 90% occurring only once. The material sequenced was PBMCs. Receptors originate from a woman between 18 and 29 years old in good health and CMV-seronegative.

The rearrangement links TRBV29-1 to TRBJ2-1, with 10 bases identical to TRBD2. V dropped 6 bases and J dropped 0; count of bases not matched to a gene: 5. The germline CDR1 and CDR2 sequences are SQVTM and ANQGSEA. The CDR3 runs to 15 residues. CDR3 in amino acids: CSVLAGALSYNEQFF. CDR3 in DNA: TGCAGCGTGCTAGCGGGAGCCCTCTCCTACAATGAGCAGTTCTTC.

This clone was picked up one time. V is TRBV5-6 and J is TRBJ2-7, with 8 bases aligning to TRBD1. J gave up 1 base and V 4 bases, and 7 bases lay outside the gene matches. Germline CDR1 is SGHDT and CDR2 is YYEEEE. This CDR3 is 15 amino acids long. CDR3 sequence (DNA): TGTGCCAGCAGCACAAGGACAGGGCCTTCCTACGAGCAGTACTTC. As protein: CASSTRTGPSYEQYF.

The chain joins TRBV29-1 to TRBJ2-7; 7 bases map to TRBD2. The germline V gene encodes CDR1 SQVTM and CDR2 ANQGSEA. This CDR3 is built from 12 residues. After removal of 5 bases from V and 7 bases from J, the junction contained 8 bases not matched to a gene. CDR3 sequence (DNA): TGCAGCGTTCAAGGGGAGGGAGGGGAGCAGTACTTC. It encodes CSVQGEGGEQYF.

The chain joins TRBV18 to TRBJ2-7; possible D gene TRBD2, 6 bases. The CDR3 extends over 14 amino acids. Between the trimmed V and J ends, which lost 2 bases and 7 bases, there was a span of 15 bases. The V gene's germline CDR1 is KGHSH and CDR2 LQKENI. The CDR3 loop reads CASSPNGGLGEQYF. CDR3 DNA sequence: TGTGCCAGCTCACCAAATGGAGGGTTGGGGGAGCAGTACTTC.

As DNA, the CDR3 is TGTGCCAGCAGCCCCTACATGCTAGCGGGAGCCTACAATGAGCAGTTCTTC. It codes for CASSPYMLAGAYNEQFF. The chain has TRBV4-2 and TRBJ2-1, with 10 nucleotides matching TRBD2. This CDR3 has 17 amino acids. J was trimmed by 2 bases and V by 4 bases; bases with no gene match: 8. The germline gives CDR1 LGHNA, CDR2 YNFKEQ.

The chain recombines TRBV18 with TRBJ2-2, with 9 nucleotides matching TRBD2. Germline-derived CDR1 and CDR2 are KGHSH and LQKENI. V was pared by 2 bases and J by 6 bases, with 13 bases of the junction left unmatched. This CDR3 has 18 residues. CDR3 region: CASSPRLASGIEAGELFF. The CDR3, as DNA: TGTGCCAGCTCACCAAGGTTAGCTAGCGGGATCGAAGCCGGGGAGCTGTTTTTT. The entire variable domain, with the rest obtained from reference TRBV18 and TRBJ2-2, is as follows: NAGVMQNPRHLVRRRGQEARLRCSPMKGHSHVYWYRQLPEEGLKFMVYLQKENIIDESGMPKERFSAEFPKEGPSILRIQQVVRGDSAAYFCASSPRLASGIEAGELFFGEGSRLTVL.

The J gene is TRBJ2-1, the V gene TRBV7-2; 13 bases are a match to TRBD2. CDR3 length: 16 residues. The germline V gene has CDR1 SGHTA and CDR2 FQGNSA. Trimming at V came to 1 base and at J to 8 bases, leaving 5 bases not matched to a gene. The DNA for the CDR3 is TGTGCCAGCAGCTTAGTTTGGACTAGCGGGAGAGATGAGCAGTTCTTC. Residues: CASSLVWTSGRDEQFF.

The chain combines TRBV12-5 with TRBJ2-1; 16 positions agree with TRBD2. The CDR3 contains 21 residues. CDR1 is LGHNT and CDR2 is FRNRAP in the germline V gene. The junction had 13 bases not matched to a gene; V was cut back by 5 bases and J by 0 bases. For the CDR3, the DNA is TGTGCTAGTGGTCGCAAACCGGGACTAGCGGGAGGGATTAGCTCCTACAATGAGCAGTTCTTC. It encodes CASGRKPGLAGGISSYNEQFF.

J is TRBJ2-7 and V is TRBV9; D is uncertain. The germline gives CDR1 SGDLS, CDR2 YYNGEE. V was shortened by 0 bases and J by 6 bases, with 10 bases between the two germline ends. There are 13 residues in the CDR3. The CDR3 DNA reads TGTGCCAGCAGCGTAGTTGGTTCCGGCGAGCAGTACTTC. This translates into CASSVVGSGEQYF. Looking up the rest from reference TRBV9 and TRBJ2-7 gives the full variable domain: DSGVTQTPKHLITATGQRVTLRCSPRSGDLSVYWYQQSLDQGLQFLIQYYNGEERAKGNILERFSAQQFPDLHSELNLSSLELGDSALYFCASSVVGSGEQYFGPGTRLTVT.

The CDR3 DNA follows: TGCGCCAGCTCGAGGGACAGGGACTATGGCTACACCTTC. It yields the protein CASSRDRDYGYTF. The chain couples TRBV5-1 to TRBJ1-2, with TRBD1 matching 9 bases. The germline CDR1 and CDR2 sequences are SGHRS and YFSETQ. V trimming: 7 bases; J trimming: 3 bases; junction bases outside the gene matches: 4. The CDR3 length is 13 residues.

The chain uses TRBV5-8 and TRBJ2-3; 9 nucleotides agree with TRBD1. Trimming cost V 1 base and J 4 bases; bases outside gene matches: 7. Germline CDR1 is SGHTS and CDR2 is YDEGEE. The CDR3 has 16 amino acids. This chain's CDR3 is CASSLNPGQGPDTQYF. DNA for the CDR3: TGTGCCAGCAGCTTGAATCCGGGACAGGGACCAGATACGCAGTATTTT.

The chain has TRBV28 and TRBJ1-2, with D maybe TRBD1 (5 bases). The V end was cut by 7 bases, the J end by 8 bases, with 20 bases between. Germline lookup yields CDR1 MDHEN and CDR2 SYDVKM. The CDR3 loop spans 14 amino acids. CDR3 in DNA: TGTGCCAGCACCAATGGTCCGGGGGTCAGCGGCTACACCTTC. Translated: CASTNGPGVSGYTF.

The gene calls are TRBV23-1 and TRBJ2-2; TRBD1 aligns across 12 bases. TRBV23-1 is assigned to the ORF class and has an uncertain function. The CDR3 runs 17 residues. V was clipped by 1 base and J by 5 bases; unmatched bases: 5. CDR3 sequence (DNA): TGCGCCAGCAGTCAATTGGGACAGGGGGCTTGTACCGGGGAGCTGTTTTTT. Translation: CASSQLGQGACTGELFF.

The V call is TRBV14, the J call TRBJ2-7, with 13 bases aligning to TRBD2. Germline V lookup: CDR1 SGHDN, CDR2 FVKESK. V shed 4 bases and J 3 bases; nucleotides not matched to a gene: 3. The CDR3 totals 15 residues. CDR3 DNA sequence: TGTGCCAGCAGCCCTCGGACTAGCGGGGGCTACGAGCAGTACTTC. Its translation: CASSPRTSGGYEQYF.

The rearrangement joins TRBV9 to TRBJ1-2; 7 positions agree with TRBD1. The trim removed 1 base at V and 2 bases at J, leaving 2 bases unmatched. The V gene's germline CDR1 is SGDLS and CDR2 YYNGEE. The CDR3 extends over 14 amino acids. The CDR3 spells CASSVSTGNYGYTF. DNA for the CDR3: TGTGCCAGCAGCGTATCGACAGGGAACTATGGCTACACCTTC. Full variable domain (remainder filled in from reference TRBV9 and TRBJ1-2): DSGVTQTPKHLITATGQRVTLRCSPRSGDLSVYWYQQSLDQGLQFLIQYYNGEERAKGNILERFSAQQFPDLHSELNLSSLELGDSALYFCASSVSTGNYGYTFGSGTRLTVV.

This chain uses TRBV29-1 with TRBJ2-5; D possibly corresponds to TRBD1 (6 bases). The CDR3 is made up of 13 amino acids. Deletions cut 8 bases from V and 5 bases from J, with 18 bases between. CDR1 and CDR2 from the germline V gene are SQVTM and ANQGSEA. CDR3 loop: CSTQDSKGETQYF. CDR3 sequence (DNA): TGCAGCACCCAGGACAGCAAAGGGGAGACCCAGTACTTC.

This chain links TRBV5-6 with TRBJ1-1; 9 bases line up with TRBD1. Germline trimming cut 0 bases from V and 3 bases from J; bases unmatched to any gene: 3. Germline V gives CDR1 SGHDT, CDR2 YYEEEE. The CDR3 runs to 15 residues. CDR3 protein: CASSLDRQGDTEAFF. DNA of the CDR3: TGTGCCAGCAGCTTGGATCGACAGGGGGACACTGAAGCTTTCTTT.

The rearrangement links TRBV9 to TRBJ1-2; possible D gene TRBD1, 5 bases. The CDR3 contains 12 residues. The V gene lost 8 bases and the J gene lost 8 bases, with 16 bases spanning the gap. Germline values: CDR1 SGDLS, CDR2 YYNGEE. CDR3 protein: CASGGGQRGYTF. The CDR3 DNA sequence: TGTGCCAGTGGGGGGGGTCAACGGGGCTACACCTTC.